The clone carrying this T cell receptor (beta chain) came up many times. TCRdb re-analysed the 5' RACE reads in MiXCR, keeping a single row per CDR3 protein. Of 150,000 to 200,000 distinct CDR3 sequences listed, around a tenth were seen once; the top ten hold about 15%. This entry is derived from a study of CD8 T cells in ankylosing spondylitis. Per germline, CDR1 DFQATT and CDR2 SNEGSKA (reference sequence). V lost 1 base, J lost 0 bases, and 10 bases lay in between. The CDR3 is 15 residues long. The sequence derives from a female donor with ankylosing spondylitis or in good health (not recorded which). Sequencing was done on a sample of blood, either unsorted or a sorted T cell fraction (not recorded which). The rearrangement joins TRBV20-1 to TRBJ2-1, with a possible D match to TRBD2 (5 bases). CDR3 in amino acids: CSARALAGSYNEQFF. In DNA, the CDR3 is TGCAGTGCTAGAGCCCTAGCTGGCTCCTACAATGAGCAGTTCTTC.